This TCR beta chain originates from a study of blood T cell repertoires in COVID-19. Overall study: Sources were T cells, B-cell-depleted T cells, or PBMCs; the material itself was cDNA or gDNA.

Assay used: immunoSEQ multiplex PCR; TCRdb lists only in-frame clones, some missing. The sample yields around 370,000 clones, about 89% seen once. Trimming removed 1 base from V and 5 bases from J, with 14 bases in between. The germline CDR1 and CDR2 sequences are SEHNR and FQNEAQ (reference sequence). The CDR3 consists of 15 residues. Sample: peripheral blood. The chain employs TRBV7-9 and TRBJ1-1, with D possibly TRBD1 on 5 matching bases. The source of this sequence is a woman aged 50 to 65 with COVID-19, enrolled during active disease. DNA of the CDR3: TGTGCCAGCAGCTTAGGGGTCAGGGCGTCGACTGAAGCTTTCTTT. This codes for CASSLGVRASTEAFF.